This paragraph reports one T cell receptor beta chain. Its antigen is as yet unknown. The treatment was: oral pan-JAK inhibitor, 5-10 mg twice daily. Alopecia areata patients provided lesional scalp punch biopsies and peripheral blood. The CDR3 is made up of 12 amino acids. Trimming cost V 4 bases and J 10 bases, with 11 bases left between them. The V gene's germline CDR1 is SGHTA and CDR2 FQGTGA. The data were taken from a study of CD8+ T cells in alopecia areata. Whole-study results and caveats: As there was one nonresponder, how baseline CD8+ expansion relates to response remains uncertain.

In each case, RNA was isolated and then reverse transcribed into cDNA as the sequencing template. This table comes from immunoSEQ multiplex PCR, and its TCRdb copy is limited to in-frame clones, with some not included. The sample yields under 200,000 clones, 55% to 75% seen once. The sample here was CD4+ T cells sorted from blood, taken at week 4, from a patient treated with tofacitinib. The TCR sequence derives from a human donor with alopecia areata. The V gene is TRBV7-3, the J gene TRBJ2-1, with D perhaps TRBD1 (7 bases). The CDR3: CASSSQGGEQFF. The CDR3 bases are TGTGCCAGCAGCTCTCAGGGGGGAGAGCAGTTCTTC. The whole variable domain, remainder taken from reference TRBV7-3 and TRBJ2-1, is GAGVSQTPSNKVTEKGKYVELRCDPISGHTALYWYRQSLGQGPEFLIYFQGTGAADDSGLPNDRFFAVRPEGSVSTLKIQRTERGDSAVYLCASSSQGGEQFFGPGTRLTVL.